This passage covers 2 T cell receptor beta chains from one sample sequenced in a study of T cells in Graves' hyperthyroidism and ophthalmopathy. The investigators amplified TCR beta CDR3 regions from RNA transcripts. During a first-round RT-PCR of the TCR CDR3, the HTBI primer set was used. TCRdb redid the calling of the multiplex PCR reads with MiXCR, one entry per CDR3 protein. The table lists around 350,000 distinct CDR3 sequences, 25% of them singletons, with roughly 80% in the top ten. Sequencing was carried out using blood. The receptors originated from a middle-aged man with Graves' hyperthyroidism.

The chain joins TRBV7-3 to TRBJ2-3, with 9 bases identical to TRBD2. CDR3 length: 14 residues. Germline V lookup: CDR1 SGHTA, CDR2 FQGTGA. Germline trimming cut 5 bases from V and 4 bases from J; bases unmatched to any gene: 4. CDR3 sequence: CASSKGLAPDTQYF. The CDR3 DNA reads as TGTGCCAGCAGCAAGGGACTAGCCCCAGATACGCAGTATTTT.

This clonotype occurred a few times. J is TRBJ1-5 and V is TRBV19; TRBD1 might be the D (5 bases). V lost 1 base to trimming and J lost 2 bases, with 9 bases between them. The CDR3 spans 15 residues. Germline V gives CDR1 LNHDA, CDR2 SQIVND (reference sequence). This CDR3 is CASSIGDSGNQPQHF. Here the CDR3 DNA reads TGTGCCAGTAGTATAGGGGACTCGGGCAATCAGCCCCAGCATTTT.